A single sample is the source of the 2 T cell receptor beta chains below, sequenced in a study of blood T cell repertoires in COVID-19. TCRdb's table, derived via immunoSEQ multiplex PCR, lists solely in-frame clones and lacks some. Here the sample spans about 250,000 clones, around nine tenths being singletons. Sequences were obtained from peripheral blood. These receptors originate from a woman aged 40 to 49 who had recovered from COVID-19.

The V and J genes are TRBV19 and TRBJ2-2; 8 nucleotides line up with TRBD2. CDR1 LNHDA and CDR2 SQIVND come from the germline V gene (reference sequence). CDR3 length: 15 amino acids. The V gene end was trimmed by 4 bases and the J gene end by 4 bases; junction bases not matched to a gene: 5. The CDR3, as DNA: TGTGCCAGTAGTACCGGACTAGCTGTCACCGGGGAGCTGTTTTTT. This sequence encodes CASSTGLAVTGELFF.

The chain employs TRBV3-1 (or the pseudogene TRBV3-2) and TRBJ2-7; 8 bases map to TRBD1. J was trimmed by 3 bases and V by 0 bases; bases with no gene match: 4. The CDR3 consists of 15 residues. Germline CDR1 reads LGHDT; CDR2 reads YNNKEL (reference sequence). The CDR3: CASSQDAGTGYEQYF. CDR3 in DNA: TGTGCCAGCAGCCAAGATGCCGGGACAGGCTACGAGCAGTACTTC.